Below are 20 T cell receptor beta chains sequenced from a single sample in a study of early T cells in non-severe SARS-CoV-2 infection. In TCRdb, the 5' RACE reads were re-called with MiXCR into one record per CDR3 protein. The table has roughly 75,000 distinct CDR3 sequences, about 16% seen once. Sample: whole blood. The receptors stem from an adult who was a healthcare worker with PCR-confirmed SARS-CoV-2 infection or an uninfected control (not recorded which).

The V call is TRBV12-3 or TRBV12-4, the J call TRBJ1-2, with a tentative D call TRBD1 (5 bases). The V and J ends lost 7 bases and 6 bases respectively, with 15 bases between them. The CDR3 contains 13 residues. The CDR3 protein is CASTKQESHGYTF. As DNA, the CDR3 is TGTGCCAGCACCAAACAGGAGTCGCATGGCTACACCTTC.

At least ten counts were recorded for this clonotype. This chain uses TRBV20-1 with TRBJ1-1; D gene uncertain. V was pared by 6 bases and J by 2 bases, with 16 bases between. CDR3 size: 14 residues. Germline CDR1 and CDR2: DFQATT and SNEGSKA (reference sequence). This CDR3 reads CSAPRGLFNTEAFF. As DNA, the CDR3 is TGCAGTGCACCACGGGGTCTATTTAACACTGAAGCTTTCTTT.

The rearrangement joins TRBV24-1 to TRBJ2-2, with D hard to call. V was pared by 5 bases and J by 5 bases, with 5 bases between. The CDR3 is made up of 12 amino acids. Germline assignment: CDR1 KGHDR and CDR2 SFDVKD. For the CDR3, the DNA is TGTGCCACCAGTGTGCGAACCGGGGAGCTGTTTTTT. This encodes CATSVRTGELFF.

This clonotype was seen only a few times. The chain's CDR3 is CARSLAARGQSNQPQHF. CDR3 bases: TGTGCCAGAAGCTTGGCGGCCCGGGGCCAGTCGAATCAGCCCCAGCATTTT. The gene calls are TRBV5-3 and TRBJ1-5; tentative D call: TRBD1 (5 bases). TRBV5-3 is annotated as an ORF whose role is uncertain. This CDR3 is built from 17 residues. V was clipped by 0 bases and J by 4 bases, with 17 bases between them.

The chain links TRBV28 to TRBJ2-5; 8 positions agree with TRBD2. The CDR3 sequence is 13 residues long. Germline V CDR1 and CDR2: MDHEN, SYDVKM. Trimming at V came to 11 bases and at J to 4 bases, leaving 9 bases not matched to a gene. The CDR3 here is CAAGGGLGETQYF. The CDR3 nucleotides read TGTGCCGCAGGCGGGGGGCTGGGAGAGACCCAGTACTTC.

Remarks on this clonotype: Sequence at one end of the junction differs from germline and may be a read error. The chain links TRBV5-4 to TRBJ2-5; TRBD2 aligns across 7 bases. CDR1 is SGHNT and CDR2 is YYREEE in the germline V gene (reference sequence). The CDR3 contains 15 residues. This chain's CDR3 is CACSLAGGGRETQYF. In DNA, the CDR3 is TGTGCCTGCAGCTTGGCTGGGGGGGGTCGAGAGACCCAGTACTTC.

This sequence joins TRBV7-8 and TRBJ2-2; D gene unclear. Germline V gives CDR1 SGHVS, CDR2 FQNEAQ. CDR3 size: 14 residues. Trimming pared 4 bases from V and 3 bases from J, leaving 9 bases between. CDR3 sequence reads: CASSSFVDTGELFF. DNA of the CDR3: TGTGCCAGCAGCTCCTTCGTTGACACCGGGGAGCTGTTTTTT.

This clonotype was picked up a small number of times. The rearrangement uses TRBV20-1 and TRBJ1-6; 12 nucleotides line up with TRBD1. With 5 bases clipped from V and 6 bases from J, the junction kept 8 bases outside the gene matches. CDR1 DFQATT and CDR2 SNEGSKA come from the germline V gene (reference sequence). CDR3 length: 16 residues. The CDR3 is CSAGGQGAVVNSPLHF. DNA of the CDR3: TGCAGTGCTGGGGGACAGGGGGCAGTCGTTAATTCACCCCTCCACTTT.

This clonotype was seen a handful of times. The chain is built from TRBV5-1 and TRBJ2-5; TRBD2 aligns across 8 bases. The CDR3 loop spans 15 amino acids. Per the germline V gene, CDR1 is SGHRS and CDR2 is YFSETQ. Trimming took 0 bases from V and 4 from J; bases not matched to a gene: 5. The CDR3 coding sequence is TGCGCCAGCAGCTTGGACGGGAGGGCAGTAGAGACCCAGTACTTC. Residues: CASSLDGRAVETQYF.

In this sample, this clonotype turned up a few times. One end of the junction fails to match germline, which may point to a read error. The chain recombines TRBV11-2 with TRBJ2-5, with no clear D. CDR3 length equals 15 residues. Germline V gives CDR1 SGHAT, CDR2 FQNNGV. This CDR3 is CASSLDPTQQGTQYF. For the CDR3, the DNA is TGTGCCAGCAGCTTAGATCCGACTCAACAAGGGACCCAGTACTTC.

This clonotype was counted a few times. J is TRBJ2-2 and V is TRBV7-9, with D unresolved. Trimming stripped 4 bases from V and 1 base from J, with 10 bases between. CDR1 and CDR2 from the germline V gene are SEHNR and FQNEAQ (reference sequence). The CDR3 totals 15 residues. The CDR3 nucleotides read TGTGCCAGCAGCTCGACCACTTGGAACACCGGGGAGCTGTTTTTT. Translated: CASSSTTWNTGELFF.

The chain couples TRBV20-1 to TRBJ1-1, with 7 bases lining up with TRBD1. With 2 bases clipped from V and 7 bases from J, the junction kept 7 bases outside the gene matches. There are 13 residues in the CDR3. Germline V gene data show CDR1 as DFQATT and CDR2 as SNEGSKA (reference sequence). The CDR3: CSARQGGLGEAFF. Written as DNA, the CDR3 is TGCAGTGCTAGACAGGGGGGGCTTGGTGAAGCTTTCTTT.

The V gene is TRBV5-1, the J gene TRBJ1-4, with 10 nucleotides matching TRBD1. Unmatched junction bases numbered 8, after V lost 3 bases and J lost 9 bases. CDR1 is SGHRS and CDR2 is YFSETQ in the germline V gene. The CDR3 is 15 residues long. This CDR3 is CASSSTGGQAQKLFF. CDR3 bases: TGCGCCAGCAGCTCGACAGGGGGCCAGGCCCAAAAACTGTTTTTT. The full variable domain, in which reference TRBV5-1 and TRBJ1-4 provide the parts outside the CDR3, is KAGVTQTPRYLIKTRGQQVTLSCSPISGHRSVSWYQQTPGQGLQFLFEYFSETQRNKGNFPGRFSGRQFSNSRSEMNVSTLELGDSALYLCASSSTGGQAQKLFFGSGTQLSVL.

The CDR3 reads CASSASSYEQYF. DNA for the CDR3: TGTGCCAGCAGTGCCAGCTCCTACGAGCAGTACTTC. The chain employs TRBV27 and TRBJ2-7, with D unclear. This CDR3 region has 12 residues. Germline values: CDR1 MNHEY, CDR2 SMNVEV (reference sequence). Trimming removed 5 bases from V and 0 bases from J, with 5 bases in between.

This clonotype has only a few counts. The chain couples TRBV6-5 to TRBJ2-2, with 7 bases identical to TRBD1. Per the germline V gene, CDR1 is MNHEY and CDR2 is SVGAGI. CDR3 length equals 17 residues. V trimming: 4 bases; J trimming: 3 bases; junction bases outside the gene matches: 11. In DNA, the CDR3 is TGTGCCAGCAGTTCCCCCCTGACAGGGTCGTACACCGGGGAGCTGTTTTTT. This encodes CASSSPLTGSYTGELFF.

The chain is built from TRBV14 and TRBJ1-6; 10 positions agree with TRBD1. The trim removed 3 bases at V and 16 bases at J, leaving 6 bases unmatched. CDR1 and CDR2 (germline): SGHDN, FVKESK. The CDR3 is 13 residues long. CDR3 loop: CASSHGTGAPLHF. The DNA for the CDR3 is TGTGCCAGCAGCCACGGGACAGGGGCCCCACTCCACTTT.

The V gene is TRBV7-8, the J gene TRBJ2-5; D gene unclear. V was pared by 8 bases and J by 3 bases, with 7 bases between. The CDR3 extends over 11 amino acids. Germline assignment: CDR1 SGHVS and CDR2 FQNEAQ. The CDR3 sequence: CASGIEETQYF. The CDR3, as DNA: TGTGCCAGCGGGATAGAAGAGACCCAGTACTTC.

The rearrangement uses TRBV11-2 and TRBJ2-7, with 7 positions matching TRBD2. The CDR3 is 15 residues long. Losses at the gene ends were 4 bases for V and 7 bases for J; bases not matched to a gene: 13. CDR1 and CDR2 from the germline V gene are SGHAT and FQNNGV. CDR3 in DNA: TGTGCCAGCAGCTCCCCAGCGGGGAGAGAGGGGGAGCAGTACTTC. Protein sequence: CASSSPAGREGEQYF.

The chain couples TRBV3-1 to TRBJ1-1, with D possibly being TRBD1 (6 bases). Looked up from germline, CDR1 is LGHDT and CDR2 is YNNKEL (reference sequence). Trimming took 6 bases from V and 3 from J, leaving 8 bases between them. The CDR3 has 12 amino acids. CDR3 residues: CASSQGHTEAFF. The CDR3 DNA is TGTGCCAGCAGTCAGGGGCACACTGAAGCTTTCTTT. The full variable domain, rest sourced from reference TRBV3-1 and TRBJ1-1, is DTAVSQTPKYLVTQMGNDKSIKCEQNLGHDTMYWYKQDSKKFLKIMFSYNNKELIINETVPNRFSPKSPDKAHLNLHINSLELGDSAVYFCASSQGHTEAFFGQGTRLTVV.

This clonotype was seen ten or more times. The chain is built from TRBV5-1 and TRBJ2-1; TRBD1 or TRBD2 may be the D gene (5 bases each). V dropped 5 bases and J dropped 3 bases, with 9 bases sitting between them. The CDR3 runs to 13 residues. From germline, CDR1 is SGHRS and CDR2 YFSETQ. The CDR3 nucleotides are TGCGCCAGCAGGGGGGAGAGCTACAATGAGCAGTTCTTC. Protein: CASRGESYNEQFF.